The next 26 T cell receptor beta chains were all read from a single sample in a study of T cells after yellow fever vaccination. TCRdb independently ran MiXCR on the 5' RACE reads; one entry per CDR3 protein. The data hold about 240,000 distinct CDR3 sequences, with less than 9% observed a single time. The sample in question was CD4+ T cells sorted from PBMCs, obtained 15 days after the yellow fever booster vaccination. Every receptor here comes from a man aged 30 to 39 who received the YFV17D yellow fever vaccine.

This sequence joins TRBV20-1 and TRBJ1-6; 9 nucleotides match TRBD1. The germline V gene has CDR1 DFQATT and CDR2 SNEGSKA (reference sequence). This CDR3 contains 14 residues. The junction had 5 bases not matched to a gene; V was cut back by 3 bases and J by 8 bases. The CDR3 reads CSASRTGVDSPLHF. DNA for the CDR3: TGCAGTGCTAGTAGGACAGGGGTGGATTCACCCCTCCACTTT.

This clonotype was seen more than once but under ten times. The chain links TRBV6-5 to TRBJ1-2; TRBD1 matches at 7 bases. Looked up from germline, CDR1 is MNHEY and CDR2 is SVGAGI. CDR3 length equals 13 residues. V shed 5 bases, J shed 8 bases, and the junction held 8 bases outside the gene matches. The CDR3 loop reads CASSPRQGEGYTF. In DNA, the CDR3 is TGTGCCAGCAGTCCTCGACAGGGAGAGGGCTACACCTTC.

This chain uses TRBV7-3 with TRBJ2-1, with D uncertain. Germline V gene lookup returns CDR1 SGHTA and CDR2 FQGTGA. V was clipped by 1 base and J by 0 bases, with 10 bases between them. This CDR3 spans 16 amino acids. This CDR3 is CASSLIGVGSYNEQFF. Here the CDR3 DNA reads TGTGCCAGCAGCTTAATAGGAGTCGGCTCCTACAATGAGCAGTTCTTC.

This clonotype came up a few times. The chain joins TRBV6-2 or TRBV6-3 to TRBJ1-2; D call uncertain. V was cut by 7 bases and J by 6 bases, with 21 bases left in between. CDR1 is MNHEY, CDR2 SVGEGT, per germline. The CDR3 length is 15 residues. CDR3 in DNA: TGTGCCAGCACCGGGATTTTACGTGGGCCGGATGGCTACACCTTC. As protein: CASTGILRGPDGYTF.

This sequence joins TRBV19 and TRBJ2-1, with 7 bases identical to TRBD2. In germline, CDR1 is LNHDA, CDR2 SQIVND (reference sequence). J was trimmed by 3 bases and V by 1 base; bases with no gene match: 6. The CDR3 loop spans 16 amino acids. The CDR3 protein is CASSIGGGRRYNEQFF. The CDR3 nucleotides read TGTGCCAGTAGTATAGGGGGAGGGAGGCGCTACAATGAGCAGTTCTTC.

This clonotype was picked up a small number of times. The J gene is TRBJ2-1, the V gene TRBV15; 10 positions agree with TRBD2. Per the germline V gene, CDR1 is LNHNV and CDR2 is YYDKDF (reference sequence). Trimming cost V 5 bases and J 8 bases; bases outside gene matches: 12. This CDR3 is built from 16 residues. This chain's CDR3 is CATSPHGLAGVDEQFF. CDR3 DNA: TGTGCCACCAGCCCCCACGGCCTAGCGGGAGTCGATGAGCAGTTCTTC.

This clonotype was counted many times. The chain uses TRBV29-1 and TRBJ2-4, with D possibly TRBD2 on 5 matching bases. The V gene lost 4 bases and the J gene lost 5 bases, with 9 bases spanning the gap. The CDR3 is 12 residues long. Germline lookup yields CDR1 SQVTM and CDR2 ANQGSEA. The DNA of the CDR3 is TGCAGCGTTGCCCTAGCACAAAACATTCAGTACTTC. Translated: CSVALAQNIQYF.

This rearrangement joins TRBV5-1 to TRBJ2-3, with D hard to call. CDR3 length: 12 residues. Germline values: CDR1 SGHRS, CDR2 YFSETQ. V lost 5 bases to trimming and J lost 9 bases, with 13 bases between them. In DNA form, the CDR3 reads TGCGCCAGCAGTTCTAATGCCGGGACGCAGTATTTT. Translating gives CASSSNAGTQYF.

This chain connects TRBV18 to TRBJ2-7, with unresolved D. Germline CDR1 KGHSH, CDR2 LQKENI. The CDR3 runs to 13 residues. The germline V and J ends were trimmed by 4 bases and 5 bases, with 12 bases remaining between them. The CDR3 region is CASSRGNQDEQYF. CDR3 DNA sequence: TGTGCCAGCTCACGGGGTAACCAGGACGAGCAGTACTTC.

The J gene is TRBJ2-6, the V gene TRBV30; D gene unclear. V was shortened by 8 bases and J by 0 bases, with 5 bases between the two germline ends. This CDR3 has 12 residues. The germline gives CDR1 GTSNPN, CDR2 SVGIG (reference sequence). The CDR3 reads CALDSGANVLTF. In DNA form, the CDR3 reads TGTGCCCTGGACTCTGGGGCCAACGTCCTGACTTTC.

This clonotype has ten or more counts. V gene TRBV29-1 combines with J gene TRBJ1-1, with unresolved D. This CDR3 comprises 12 residues. Trimming shortened V by 4 bases and J by 5 bases, and 11 bases separated the two germline ends. Germline V lookup: CDR1 SQVTM, CDR2 ANQGSEA. CDR3 loop: CSVARGWTEAFF. The CDR3 DNA reads as TGCAGCGTTGCCCGGGGATGGACTGAAGCTTTCTTT.

This chain joins TRBV12-3 or TRBV12-4 and TRBJ2-5; 8 bases agree with TRBD1. The V and J ends lost 6 bases and 5 bases, in that order; junction bases with no gene match: 8. The CDR3 consists of 14 residues. The chain's CDR3 is CASRPTGGTETQYF. CDR3 DNA: TGTGCCAGCAGACCTACAGGGGGGACCGAGACCCAGTACTTC.

This rearrangement joins TRBV7-2 to TRBJ2-3; D gene ambiguous. The CDR3 length is 15 residues. V dropped 4 bases and J dropped 2 bases, with 13 bases sitting between them. Germline V gene sequence: CDR1 SGHTA, CDR2 FQGNSA. This CDR3 reads CASSSTLEFTDTQYF. The CDR3, as DNA: TGTGCCAGCAGCTCCACTTTGGAGTTCACAGATACGCAGTATTTT. Full variable domain (outside the CDR3, taken from reference TRBV7-2 and TRBJ2-3): GAGVSQSPSNKVTEKGKDVELRCDPISGHTALYWYRQSLGQGLEFLIYFQGNSAPDKSGLPSDRFSAERTGGSVSTLTIQRTQQEDSAVYLCASSSTLEFTDTQYFGPGTRLTVL.

This clonotype came up a few times. The V and J genes are TRBV9 and TRBJ1-2; a weak D match, TRBD1 (5 bases). Trimming left V 0 bases short and J 8 bases short, with 8 bases between. CDR3 length equals 12 residues. Germline CDR1 SGDLS, CDR2 YYNGEE. The CDR3, as DNA: TGTGCCAGCAGCGTAGTTGGGGCCGGCTACACCTTC. Protein product: CASSVVGAGYTF.

The chain carries TRBV6-1 and TRBJ1-1, with TRBD1 matching 7 bases. Germline V CDR1 and CDR2: MNHNS, SASEGT. The trim removed 8 bases at V and 4 bases at J, leaving 10 bases unmatched. The CDR3 has 14 amino acids. The CDR3 region is CASRGGRVATEAFF. In nucleotides, the CDR3 is TGTGCCAGCCGAGGGGGCAGGGTGGCCACTGAAGCTTTCTTT.

The chain links TRBV4-3 to TRBJ2-1; D gene unclear. V lost 3 bases to trimming and J lost 0 bases, with 12 bases between them. The CDR3 has 16 residues. In germline, CDR1 is LGHNA, CDR2 YSLEER. CDR3 amino acids: CASSHSPRSSYNEQFF. CDR3 nucleotide sequence: TGCGCCAGCAGCCATTCTCCTCGCAGCTCCTACAATGAGCAGTTCTTC.

The chain uses TRBV30 and TRBJ2-1; unclear D gene. This CDR3 is 12 amino acids long. Trimming removed 2 bases from V and 8 bases from J, with 10 bases in between. Germline loops: CDR1 GTSNPN, CDR2 SVGIG (reference sequence). CDR3 amino acids: CAWSPIGDEQFF. DNA for the CDR3: TGTGCCTGGAGTCCTATTGGGGATGAGCAGTTCTTC.

Comment on this clonotype: A much larger clone sits a single nucleotide away, making a read error possible. The CDR3 ends on some other residue instead of the conserved phenylalanine or tryptophan, so this is likely a read error. No DNA is shown, since the ends of the CDR3 on it are uncertain; the CDR3 is the one TCRdb lists. The V and J genes are TRBV21-1 and TRBJ2-7. TRBV21-1 is described as a pseudogene. The CDR3 is 8 residues long, ends included. CDR3 region: CGSTKDLI.

This clonotype was found many times. CDR3 sequence: CASSFGVEGHEQYF. The CDR3, as DNA: TGCGCCAGCAGCTTTGGGGTGGAAGGGCACGAGCAGTACTTC. The chain is built from TRBV5-1 and TRBJ2-7, with D hard to call. CDR1 and CDR2 (germline): SGHRS, YFSETQ. V lost 2 bases, J lost 5 bases, and 14 bases lay in between. This CDR3 is 14 amino acids long.

The CDR3 spells CASSDTSGPDYEQYF. CDR3 DNA: TGTGCCAGTAGTGACACTAGCGGACCTGACTACGAGCAGTACTTC. The gene calls are TRBV19 and TRBJ2-7; 8 bases fit TRBD2. The CDR3 has 15 amino acids. V dropped 5 bases and J dropped 3; count of bases not matched to a gene: 9. From germline, CDR1 is LNHDA and CDR2 SQIVND (reference sequence).

This clonotype was detected ten times or more. The chain is built from TRBV2 and TRBJ2-2, with a possible D match to TRBD1 (6 bases). CDR1 is SNHLY, CDR2 FYNNEI, per germline. V was cut by 8 bases and J by 1 base, with 11 bases left in between. The CDR3 spans 14 residues. The CDR3: CASGKGQNTGELFF. DNA of the CDR3: TGTGCCAGCGGAAAGGGACAGAACACCGGGGAGCTGTTTTTT.

This clonotype was detected ten times or more. The chain combines TRBV7-2 with TRBJ2-2, with 7 bases matching TRBD2. Germline lookup yields CDR1 SGHTA and CDR2 FQGNSA. This CDR3 comprises 15 residues. Unmatched junction bases numbered 3, after V lost 5 bases and J lost 0 bases. The CDR3 loop is CASSPSGANTGELFF. The CDR3 nucleotides are TGTGCCAGCAGCCCCAGCGGGGCGAACACCGGGGAGCTGTTTTTT.

This clonotype was detected a few times. The chain uses TRBV30 and TRBJ2-1; 7 bases are a match to TRBD2. This CDR3 contains 14 residues. The germline V gene encodes CDR1 GTSNPN and CDR2 SVGIG (reference sequence). J was trimmed by 0 bases and V by 5 bases; bases with no gene match: 4. CDR3 in amino acids: CAWVAGGSYNEQFF. CDR3 sequence (DNA): TGTGCCTGGGTAGCGGGTGGCTCCTACAATGAGCAGTTCTTC.

There are many counts of this clonotype. The chain uses TRBV29-1 and TRBJ2-1; TRBD2 matches at 7 bases. Trimming at V came to 7 bases and at J to 8 bases, leaving 14 bases not matched to a gene. In germline, CDR1 is SQVTM, CDR2 ANQGSEA. The CDR3 covers 14 residues. CDR3 DNA: TGCAGCGGGGAAGTAGCGGGTCTGGGGGATGAGCAGTTCTTC. Its translation is CSGEVAGLGDEQFF.

At least ten counts were recorded for this clonotype. The chain has TRBV3-1 and TRBJ2-2, with D unresolved. This CDR3 comprises 14 residues. Germline assignment: CDR1 LGHDT and CDR2 YNNKEL (reference sequence). With 2 bases removed from V and 2 bases from J, the gap between germline ends came to 6 bases. The CDR3 DNA reads TGTGCCAGCAGCCAAAGCCTTAACACCGGGGAGCTGTTTTTT. Its protein product is CASSQSLNTGELFF. The complete variable domain, with remaining parts taken from reference TRBV3-1 and TRBJ2-2, reads DTAVSQTPKYLVTQMGNDKSIKCEQNLGHDTMYWYKQDSKKFLKIMFSYNNKELIINETVPNRFSPKSPDKAHLNLHINSLELGDSAVYFCASSQSLNTGELFFGEGSRLTVL.

The chain has TRBV5-5 and TRBJ2-7; the D gene is possibly TRBD1 (6 bases). Germline V CDR1 and CDR2: SGHKS, YYEKEE (reference sequence). V was cut by 0 bases and J by 3 bases, with 13 bases left in between. This CDR3 spans 15 amino acids. The CDR3 loop reads CASSLGTDAYYEQYF. In nucleotides, the CDR3 is TGTGCCAGCAGCTTGGGGACAGATGCCTACTACGAGCAGTACTTC.